The 28 T cell receptor beta chains below all came from one sample that was sequenced in a study of early T cells in non-severe SARS-CoV-2 infection. TCRdb recomputed calls from the 5' RACE reads with MiXCR, one row per CDR3 protein. Of around 53,000 distinct CDR3 sequences detected, around 10% appear once; the ten largest clones hold roughly 8.3%. The sample taken for sequencing was whole blood. These receptors originate from an adult who was a healthcare worker with PCR-confirmed SARS-CoV-2 infection or an uninfected control (not recorded which).

This clonotype came up many times. The chain couples TRBV20-1 to TRBJ2-1; D may be TRBD2 (7 bases). V lost 6 bases and J lost 7, with 16 bases in between. Germline V gene data show CDR1 as DFQATT and CDR2 as SNEGSKA (reference sequence). There are 13 residues in the CDR3. CDR3 coding DNA: TGCAGTGCCCGCCGAGGGGGACTAAATGAGCAGTTCTTC. Translation: CSARRGGLNEQFF.

This clonotype turned up a few times. The rearrangement links TRBV20-1 to TRBJ2-4, with a tentative D call TRBD1 (6 bases). Germline CDR1 is DFQATT and CDR2 is SNEGSKA (reference sequence). Trimming shortened V by 2 bases and J by 1 base, and 12 bases separated the two germline ends. The CDR3 contains 15 residues. The CDR3 is CSARNRQAAKNIQYF. The CDR3 region has the DNA TGCAGTGCTAGAAATCGACAGGCGGCCAAAAACATTCAGTACTTC.

Many counts were recorded for this clonotype. The V call is TRBV6-2 or TRBV6-3, the J call TRBJ2-2; D call uncertain. V lost 6 bases and J lost 1, with 6 bases in between. The CDR3 runs to 13 residues. Germline V gene lookup returns CDR1 MNHEY and CDR2 SVGEGT. The CDR3 DNA sequence: TGTGCCAGCAGGACCGTGAACACCGGGGAGCTGTTTTTT. It specifies CASRTVNTGELFF.

The genes are TRBV11-2 and TRBJ2-1, with 12 bases that match TRBD2. The germline CDR1 and CDR2 sequences are SGHAT and FQNNGV. The CDR3 totals 16 residues. J gave up 0 bases and V 4 bases, and 1 base lay outside the gene matches. The CDR3 DNA sequence: TGTGCCAGCAGCTGGACTAGCGGGGACTCCTACAATGAGCAGTTCTTC. Translation: CASSWTSGDSYNEQFF.

At least ten counts were recorded for this clonotype. The rearrangement links TRBV7-2 to TRBJ1-3; D is unclear. The CDR3 spans 18 residues. Trimming took off 4 bases at V and 2 bases at J, with 21 bases between the two ends. Germline V gives CDR1 SGHTA, CDR2 FQGNSA. DNA of the CDR3: TGTGCCAGCAGCTCTAGCCCCTCACAGTTGGGGACTGGAAACACCATATATTTT. Translation: CASSSSPSQLGTGNTIYF.

This clonotype was seen at least ten times. The CDR3 spells CASGPGQPQHF. The CDR3 DNA reads TGTGCCAGCGGTCCCGGTCAGCCCCAGCATTTT. The rearrangement uses TRBV12-3 or TRBV12-4 and TRBJ1-5; D is ambiguous. This CDR3 is 11 amino acids long. Deletions cut 8 bases from V and 6 bases from J, with 8 bases between.

The chain recombines TRBV12-3 or TRBV12-4 with TRBJ2-4; D unclear. V lost 6 bases to trimming and J lost 7 bases, with 16 bases between them. The CDR3 totals 14 residues. For the CDR3, the DNA is TGTGCCAGCAGCCTAATCCTGGAGACGAACATTCAGTACTTC. Its translation: CASSLILETNIQYF.

This clonotype was observed many times. This chain joins TRBV12-3 or TRBV12-4 and TRBJ1-1; 7 bases line up with TRBD1. CDR3 length: 16 amino acids. Trimming at V came to 5 bases and at J to 1 base, leaving 10 bases not matched to a gene. The CDR3 nucleotides read TGTGCCAGCAGTGCCAGACAGGGCAATAGGAACACTGAAGCTTTCTTT. Its translation: CASSARQGNRNTEAFF.

The chain recombines TRBV5-6 with TRBJ1-5; 7 bases fit TRBD1. CDR3 length: 19 residues. J was trimmed by 7 bases and V by 0 bases; bases with no gene match: 19. The germline V gene encodes CDR1 SGHDT and CDR2 YYEEEE. CDR3 residues: CASSLGSSVQGVEGQPQHF. CDR3 nucleotides: TGTGCCAGCAGCTTGGGGAGTTCCGTCCAGGGGGTAGAAGGGCAGCCCCAGCATTTT. The full variable domain, its missing parts supplied by reference TRBV5-6 and TRBJ1-5, is DAGVTQSPTHLIKTRGQQVTLRCSPKSGHDTVSWYQQALGQGPQFIFQYYEEEERQRGNFPDRFSGHQFPNYSSELNVNALLLGDSALYLCASSLGSSVQGVEGQPQHFGDGTRLSIL.

V and J are TRBV12-5 and TRBJ2-5; no firm D call. From germline, CDR1 is LGHNT and CDR2 FRNRAP. This CDR3 has 13 amino acids. With 2 bases removed from V and 3 bases from J, the gap between germline ends came to 7 bases. The CDR3 reads CASGLPLEETQYF. Here the CDR3 DNA reads TGTGCTAGTGGTTTGCCGCTAGAAGAGACCCAGTACTTC.

This chain links TRBV12-3 or TRBV12-4 with TRBJ1-2; D unresolved. The CDR3 covers 13 residues. V lost 3 bases and J lost 4, with 9 bases in between. CDR3 bases: TGTGCCAGCAGTTTGGACGGACTCTATGGCTACACCTTC. It encodes CASSLDGLYGYTF.

This clonotype was counted ten times or more. The chain is built from TRBV10-3 and TRBJ2-7, with a possible D match to TRBD2 (6 bases). The CDR3 sequence is 15 residues long. The V end was cut by 10 bases, the J end by 3 bases, with 22 bases between. CDR1 and CDR2 from the germline V gene are ENHRY and SYGVKD. For the CDR3, the DNA is TGTGCCACCCAAGCGGGTCTGGGCCCCGGCTACGAGCAGTACTTC. It specifies CATQAGLGPGYEQYF.

This clonotype was detected ten times or more. V and J are TRBV29-1 and TRBJ2-1; the match to TRBD2 covers 12 bases. This CDR3 has 14 residues. V trimming: 6 bases; J trimming: 3 bases; junction bases outside the gene matches: 3. The V gene's germline CDR1 is SQVTM and CDR2 ANQGSEA. The CDR3 loop is CSVVTSGSYNEQFF. Written as DNA, the CDR3 is TGCAGCGTCGTGACTAGCGGGAGCTACAATGAGCAGTTCTTC.

This clonotype has only a few counts. The chain is built from TRBV6-5 and TRBJ1-3; D gene unclear. Trimming stripped 0 bases from V and 2 bases from J, with 14 bases between. CDR3 length: 17 residues. Germline assignment: CDR1 MNHEY and CDR2 SVGAGI. The CDR3 sequence is CASSYSISVAAGNTIYF. In DNA form, the CDR3 reads TGTGCCAGCAGTTACTCGATTTCCGTTGCGGCTGGAAACACCATATATTTT.

CDR3 DNA: TGTGCCAGCAGCCCCCCTTCAGGAGTTCCTGGAAACACCATATATTTT. It codes for CASSPPSGVPGNTIYF. The V call is TRBV9, the J call TRBJ1-3; D gene ambiguous. Between the trimmed V and J ends, which lost 4 bases and 2 bases, there was a span of 16 bases. Germline V gives CDR1 SGDLS, CDR2 YYNGEE. The CDR3 runs to 16 residues.

This clonotype turned up a few times. The rearrangement joins TRBV3-1 to TRBJ2-3, with unresolved D. Germline-derived CDR1 and CDR2 are LGHDT and YNNKEL (reference sequence). The V gene lost 2 bases and the J gene lost 0 bases, with 6 bases spanning the gap. The CDR3 runs 14 residues. This chain's CDR3 is CASSQLTSTDTQYF. In DNA form, the CDR3 reads TGTGCCAGCAGCCAACTCACTAGCACAGATACGCAGTATTTT.

This clonotype has a handful of counts. The V gene is TRBV12-3 or TRBV12-4, the J gene TRBJ2-7, with a tentative D call TRBD2 (7 bases). The CDR3 is 13 amino acids. Trimming left V 5 bases short and J 7 bases short, with 15 bases between. This CDR3 is CASSPRGEGEQYF. As DNA, the CDR3 is TGTGCCAGCAGTCCGAGGGGGGAGGGAGAGCAGTACTTC.

The V gene is TRBV3-1, the J gene TRBJ2-5; D may be TRBD2 (5 bases). Between the trimmed V and J ends, which lost 2 bases and 2 bases, there was a span of 12 bases. This CDR3 is built from 15 residues. Looked up from germline, CDR1 is LGHDT and CDR2 is YNNKEL (reference sequence). The CDR3 region is CASSQNHQRQETQYF. The CDR3 DNA sequence: TGTGCCAGCAGCCAAAATCATCAGCGGCAAGAGACCCAGTACTTC.

This clonotype showed up many times. The V gene is TRBV20-1, the J gene TRBJ2-3; perhaps TRBD2 as D (5 bases). V lost 5 bases and J 4 bases, leaving 19 bases between the germline ends. This CDR3 is 15 amino acids long. Germline loops: CDR1 DFQATT, CDR2 SNEGSKA (reference sequence). CDR3 DNA: TGCAGTGCTCCCACGGACGGGGTTGTGTCAGATACGCAGTATTTT. This sequence encodes CSAPTDGVVSDTQYF.

This rearrangement joins TRBV6-1 to TRBJ2-7; D not certain. There are 14 residues in the CDR3. Germline V lookup: CDR1 MNHNS, CDR2 SASEGT. V was clipped by 6 bases and J by 0 bases, with 12 bases between them. In nucleotides, the CDR3 is TGTGCCAGCAGCCCACCGGGTCTCTCCTACGAGCAGTACTTC. This translates into CASSPPGLSYEQYF.

The table lists this clonotype with a count of one. This chain joins TRBV10-2 and TRBJ2-1, with 14 nucleotides matching TRBD2. With V trimmed by 1 base and J by 9 bases, 2 bases remained unmatched. CDR3 length: 15 residues. The germline gives CDR1 WSHSY, CDR2 SAAADI. The CDR3: CASSEWGLAGAEQFF. For the CDR3, the DNA is TGCGCCAGCAGTGAGTGGGGACTAGCGGGAGCTGAGCAGTTCTTC.

The chain is built from TRBV20-1 and TRBJ1-1; 7 bases are a match to TRBD1. The CDR3 is made up of 12 amino acids. After removal of 4 bases from V and 4 bases from J, the junction contained 3 bases not matched to a gene. The germline V gene has CDR1 DFQATT and CDR2 SNEGSKA (reference sequence). The CDR3 is CSATYRGTEAFF. CDR3 nucleotide sequence: TGCAGTGCTACTTACAGGGGCACTGAAGCTTTCTTT.

For the CDR3, the DNA is TGTGCCAGCAGCTTATCGGCAGTAACCCACGATTTGTACCAGTTCTTC. Amino acids: CASSLSAVTHDLYQFF. The chain carries TRBV7-8 and TRBJ2-1; no firm D call. V lost 2 bases to trimming and J lost 13 bases, with 24 bases between them. The germline V gene encodes CDR1 SGHVS and CDR2 FQNEAQ. There are 16 residues in the CDR3.

This clonotype was recorded a few times. J is TRBJ2-7 and V is TRBV21-1; the table assigns TRBD2, which was not confirmed against the DNA. TRBV21-1 is flagged as a pseudogene. The CDR3 sequence is 16 residues long. Written as DNA, the CDR3 is TGTGCCAGCAGCAAAGCTGAACTAGCGGGAGCCTACGAGCAGTACTTC. Translating it yields CASSKAELAGAYEQYF.

This clonotype was observed a handful of times. The chain employs TRBV18 and TRBJ2-5; TRBD1 might be the D (6 bases). V lost 3 bases, J lost 2 bases, and 7 bases lay in between. This CDR3 is built from 13 residues. CDR1 is KGHSH, CDR2 LQKENI, per germline. The CDR3 is CASSPGQQETQYF. In nucleotides, the CDR3 is TGTGCCAGCTCACCCGGACAGCAAGAGACCCAGTACTTC.

This clonotype has only a few counts. The chain employs TRBV7-2 and TRBJ2-7; D not resolved. Trimming shortened V by 2 bases and J by 0 bases, and 8 bases separated the two germline ends. The CDR3 is 14 residues long. Looked up from germline, CDR1 is SGHTA and CDR2 is FQGNSA. The CDR3 nucleotides read TGTGCCAGCAGCTTAAGCTTCAGCTCCTACGAGCAGTACTTC. It codes for CASSLSFSSYEQYF.

This clonotype has a count of ten or more. The chain uses TRBV7-2 and TRBJ2-1, with D perhaps assigned TRBD1 or TRBD2 (6 bases each). The CDR3 consists of 16 residues. Germline V gene lookup returns CDR1 SGHTA and CDR2 FQGNSA. Trimming shortened V by 8 bases and J by 1 base, and 18 bases separated the two germline ends. CDR3 sequence (DNA): TGTGCCAGCCGCCATTTGGGGGGCCCATCCTACAATGAGCAGTTCTTC. It yields the protein CASRHLGGPSYNEQFF.

The genes are TRBV6-1 and TRBJ1-2; D is uncertain. V gave up 5 bases and J gave up 4 bases, with 14 bases separating them. The CDR3 spans 14 residues. Germline V gene data show CDR1 as MNHNS and CDR2 as SASEGT. The CDR3 reads CASSSTRGSYGYTF. In DNA form, the CDR3 reads TGTGCCAGCAGTTCCACCCGAGGTTCCTATGGCTACACCTTC.